The 13 T cell receptor beta chains below were found in one sample sequenced in a study of T cell responses to AZD1222 COVID-19 vaccine. Assay used: immunoSEQ multiplex PCR; TCRdb lists only in-frame clones, some missing. Of more than 120,000 clones in the sample, around nine tenths were seen once. The sequencing used peripheral blood, collected 28 days after the second AZD1222 dose. The source is an adult who received the AZD1222 COVID-19 vaccine.

This chain links TRBV28 with TRBJ1-1; the D is unclear. The germline V gene has CDR1 MDHEN and CDR2 SYDVKM. This CDR3 has 14 residues. V lost 3 bases and J lost 5, with 13 bases in between. For the CDR3, the DNA is TGTGCCAGCAGTTTCCGTGGGATGAGGACTGAAGCTTTCTTT. Amino acids: CASSFRGMRTEAFF.

The genes are TRBV19 and TRBJ1-3; no firm D call. The CDR3 extends over 15 amino acids. CDR1 and CDR2 (germline): LNHDA, SQIVND (reference sequence). Between the trimmed V and J ends, which lost 5 bases and 4 bases, there was a span of 15 bases. The CDR3 sequence is CASSETRAGGNTIYF. DNA for the CDR3: TGTGCCAGTAGTGAGACTCGTGCTGGGGGAAACACCATATATTTT.

The chain combines TRBV28 with TRBJ1-2; D is uncertain. V shed 5 bases and J shed 4 bases, with 20 bases lying between them. This CDR3 is 16 amino acids long. Per germline, CDR1 MDHEN and CDR2 SYDVKM. The DNA for the CDR3 is TGTGCCAGCAGTCCCCGTGGAGGGTGGTCTACCTATGGCTACACCTTC. This sequence encodes CASSPRGGWSTYGYTF.

The chain joins TRBV19 to TRBJ2-2; 7 bases align to TRBD2. Unmatched junction bases numbered 5, after V lost 7 bases and J lost 3 bases. This CDR3 has 14 residues. Germline V gene sequence: CDR1 LNHDA, CDR2 SQIVND (reference sequence). The CDR3 region has the DNA TGTGCCAGTACAACGGGGGGTCACACCGGGGAGCTGTTTTTT. The encoded protein is CASTTGGHTGELFF.

As concerns this clone: The sample contains more than one DNA sequence encoding this CDR3. The V gene is TRBV12-3 or TRBV12-4, the J gene TRBJ1-2, with D maybe TRBD1 (6 bases). The CDR3 extends over 13 amino acids. V shed 6 bases and J shed 3 bases, with 11 bases lying between them. This CDR3 reads CASSLRGDYGYTF. In nucleotides, the CDR3 is TGTGCCAGCAGCTTGAGGGGGGACTATGGCTACACCTTC.

The rearrangement joins TRBV16 to TRBJ2-3, with 14 bases that match TRBD2. The germline V gene has CDR1 KGHSY and CDR2 FQNENV. Losses at the gene ends were 4 bases for V and 2 bases for J; bases not matched to a gene: 11. The CDR3 loop spans 19 amino acids. The DNA of the CDR3 is TGTGCCAGCAGCCGTTCGGTGGGACTAGCGGGGGTTTCCACAGATACGCAGTATTTT. Its protein product is CASSRSVGLAGVSTDTQYF. The whole variable domain, remainder taken from reference TRBV16 and TRBJ2-3, is GEEVAQTPKHLVRGEGQKAKLYCAPIKGHSYVFWYQQVLKNEFKFLISFQNENVFDETGMPKERFSAKCLPNSPCSLEIQATKLEDSAVYFCASSRSVGLAGVSTDTQYFGPGTRLTVL.

The V call is TRBV12-3 or TRBV12-4, the J call TRBJ1-2; D not resolved. V was clipped by 5 bases and J by 4 bases, with 8 bases between them. The CDR3 extends over 12 amino acids. The CDR3 DNA is TGTGCCAGCAGTGGAGACGGCTATGGCTACACCTTC. As protein: CASSGDGYGYTF.

V usage is TRBV6-5 and J usage is TRBJ1-5; the D is unclear. Trimming left V 4 bases short and J 6 bases short, with 10 bases between. The CDR3 runs 13 residues. Germline-derived CDR1 and CDR2 are MNHEY and SVGAGI. In DNA form, the CDR3 reads TGTGCCAGCAGTTCTCGCTACGGTCAGCCCCAGCATTTT. Its protein is CASSSRYGQPQHF.

The rearrangement uses TRBV7-2 and TRBJ1-1; unclear D gene. This CDR3 is 11 amino acids long. Trimming took 1 base from V and 10 from J, leaving 7 bases between them. Germline lookup yields CDR1 SGHTA and CDR2 FQGNSA. For the CDR3, the DNA is TGTGCCAGCAGCTTAGGATCGATAGCTTTCTTT. Amino acids: CASSLGSIAFF.

The chain employs TRBV28 and TRBJ1-1; no clear D gene. This CDR3 has 14 amino acids. Germline CDR1 and CDR2: MDHEN and SYDVKM. V gave up 5 bases and J gave up 1 base, with 11 bases separating them. The CDR3 loop is CASSPPLRNTEAFF. The CDR3 bases are TGTGCCAGCAGTCCTCCTCTGAGGAACACTGAAGCTTTCTTT. Full variable domain (rest looked up from reference TRBV28 and TRBJ1-1): DVKVTQSSRYLVKRTGEKVFLECVQDMDHENMFWYRQDPGLGLRLIYFSYDVKMKEKGDIPEGYSVSREKKERFSLILESASTNQTSMYLCASSPPLRNTEAFFGQGTRLTVV.

This sequence joins TRBV18 and TRBJ1-5; TRBD1 might be the D (5 bases). The germline gives CDR1 KGHSH, CDR2 LQKENI. This CDR3 has 17 residues. The ends were cut back, 2 bases at V and 2 bases at J, with 16 bases in the middle. CDR3 sequence reads: CASSPTVGRDGNQPQHF. The CDR3 DNA reads as TGTGCCAGCTCACCAACTGTCGGGAGGGACGGCAATCAGCCCCAGCATTTT.

CDR3 bases: TGTGCCAGCAGTTACACGGGCAGGGACAATCAGCCCCAGCATTTT. Protein: CASSYTGRDNQPQHF. The V gene is TRBV6-2 or TRBV6-3, the J gene TRBJ1-5, with a tentative D call TRBD1 (5 bases). With 2 bases removed from V and 3 bases from J, the gap between germline ends came to 11 bases. The CDR3 runs to 15 residues. CDR1 is MNHEY, CDR2 SVGEGT, per germline.

The gene calls are TRBV4-3 and TRBJ1-2; maybe TRBD1 (5 bases). The CDR3 sequence is 15 residues long. Trimming cost V 5 bases and J 4 bases, with 17 bases left between them. Germline CDR1 is LGHNA and CDR2 is YSLEER. DNA for the CDR3: TGCGCCAGCAGCGCTCTTAGACAGCCTTCCTATGGCTACACCTTC. Its translation: CASSALRQPSYGYTF.